This entry is about one TCR beta chain. This CDR3 has 16 amino acids. Germline V gives CDR1 MNHEY, CDR2 SVGAGI. The V end lost 0 bases, the J end lost 3 bases, and 15 bases lay between the germline ends. The source of the sample is a study of blood T cell repertoires in COVID-19. Overall study context: The analysed material was cDNA or gDNA that came from T cells, B-cell-depleted T cells, or PBMCs.

Original methodology: Estimates of nucleated cell counts were drawn from the amplification of reference gene primers. Repertoires were generated with immunoSEQ multiplex PCR, while TCRdb's copy carries only in-frame clones and drops some. That table furnishes V, J and clone size, whereas the DNA furnished D and trimming. The data contain roughly 140,000 clones, roughly four fifths of them singletons. The V call is TRBV6-5, the J call TRBJ2-7, with TRBD2 as a possible D gene (6 bases). Sequencing input: peripheral blood. This clonotype originated in a woman older than 75 in a cohort sampled during active or convalescent COVID-19. CDR3 sequence: CASSYSASWGDYEQYF. The CDR3 DNA reads TGTGCCAGCAGTTACTCAGCCTCGTGGGGGGACTACGAGCAGTACTTC.